This TCR beta chain was documented in a study of blood T cells in healthy people across ages. A J-beta primer mix and a sample-barcoded 5' primer were used in a second PCR of roughly 6 to 11 cycles. In TCRdb, the 5' RACE reads were re-called with MiXCR into one record per CDR3 protein. The data show over a million distinct CDR3 sequences, less than 45% seen once. The germline gives CDR1 MGHDK, CDR2 SYGVNS. The CDR3 has 14 residues. The junction had 5 bases not matched to a gene; V was cut back by 2 bases and J by 7 bases. The V gene is TRBV25-1, the J gene TRBJ1-5; TRBD1 agrees at 7 bases. This receptor was obtained from a woman under 30 in good health. Sequencing was done on a sample of blood. The CDR3 reads CASSERGQGQPQHF. The CDR3, as DNA: TGTGCCAGCAGTGAAAGGGGGCAGGGGCAGCCCCAGCATTTT.